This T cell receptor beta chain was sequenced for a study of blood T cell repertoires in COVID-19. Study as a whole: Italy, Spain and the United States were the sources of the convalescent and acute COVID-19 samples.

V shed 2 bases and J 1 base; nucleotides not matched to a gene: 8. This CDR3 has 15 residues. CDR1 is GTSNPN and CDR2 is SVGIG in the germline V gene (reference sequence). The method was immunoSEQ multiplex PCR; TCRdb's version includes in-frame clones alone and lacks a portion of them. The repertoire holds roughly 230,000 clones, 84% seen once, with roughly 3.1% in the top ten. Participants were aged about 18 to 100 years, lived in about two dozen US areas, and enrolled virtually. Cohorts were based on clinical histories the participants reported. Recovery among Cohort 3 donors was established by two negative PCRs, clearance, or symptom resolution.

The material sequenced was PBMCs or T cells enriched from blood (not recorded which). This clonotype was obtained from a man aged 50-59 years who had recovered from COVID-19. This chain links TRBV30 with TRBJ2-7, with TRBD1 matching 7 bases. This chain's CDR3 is CAWSSSQGVSYEQYF. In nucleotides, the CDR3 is TGTGCCTGGAGTTCTTCCCAGGGGGTGTCCTACGAGCAGTACTTC.